One and the same sample provided the 17 T cell receptor beta chains below, sequenced in a study of blood T cell repertoires in COVID-19. Assay: immunoSEQ multiplex PCR; the TCRdb copy retains only in-frame clones and omits some. The table shows roughly 25,000 clones, with 75% to 90% occurring only once. Sequenced input: peripheral blood. The receptors were gathered from a woman aged 80 or over with acute or convalescent COVID-19.

CDR3 residues: CASSQASGQPGYTF. CDR3 in DNA: TGTGCCAGCAGCCAAGCCTCGGGACAGCCGGGCTACACCTTC. The chain couples TRBV3-1 (or the pseudogene TRBV3-2) to TRBJ1-2, with 7 nucleotides matching TRBD1. The germline CDR1 and CDR2 sequences are LGHDT and YNNKEL (reference sequence). This CDR3 contains 14 residues. The J segment lost 8 bases and the V segment lost 1 base, leaving 7 bases of the junction unmatched.

The chain combines TRBV6-5 with TRBJ2-4; 12 bases match TRBD2. The ends lost 7 bases at V and 9 bases at J; junction bases unmatched: 10. Germline-derived CDR1 and CDR2 are MNHEY and SVGAGI. This CDR3 comprises 15 residues. Here the CDR3 DNA reads TGTGCCAGCACCCAAACGACTAGCGGGAGTAGCATTCAGTACTTC. This translates into CASTQTTSGSSIQYF.

As regards this clone: The junction shows a germline mismatch at one end, possibly a read error. The rearrangement joins TRBV28 to TRBJ1-2; 7 nucleotides match TRBD1. CDR3 length: 11 residues. Germline V gene sequence: CDR1 MDHEN, CDR2 SYDVKM. The CDR3, as DNA: TGCGCAGGAGGGGGCCTCTATGGCTACACCTTC. This gives the protein CAGGGLYGYTF.

The chain recombines TRBV6-2 or TRBV6-3 with TRBJ2-7, with 11 positions matching TRBD1. The germline V gene encodes CDR1 MNHEY and CDR2 SVGEGT. V shed 5 bases, J shed 4 bases, and the junction held 4 bases outside the gene matches. The CDR3 loop spans 14 amino acids. CDR3 residues: CASSDGTGGYEQYF. CDR3 nucleotide sequence: TGTGCCAGCAGTGACGGGACAGGGGGTTACGAGCAGTACTTC.

V gene TRBV11-2 combines with J gene TRBJ1-2, with 9 bases aligning to TRBD1. With V trimmed by 4 bases and J by 2 bases, 2 bases remained unmatched. The germline gives CDR1 SGHAT, CDR2 FQNNGV. The CDR3 contains 14 residues. CDR3 coding DNA: TGTGCCAGCAGCTCCGGGACAGGGAACTATGGCTACACCTTC. Translated, it gives CASSSGTGNYGYTF.

This clone was seen only a few times. V usage is TRBV5-1 and J usage is TRBJ1-6; weak D call: TRBD1 (5 bases). This CDR3 is built from 16 residues. The germline gives CDR1 SGHRS, CDR2 YFSETQ. The V and J ends lost 5 bases and 0 bases respectively, with 12 bases between them. The CDR3 reads CASSSGLSSYNSPLHF. CDR3 in DNA: TGCGCCAGCAGTTCAGGGTTAAGCTCCTATAATTCACCCCTCCACTTT.

The CDR3 sequence is CATSDYRDRTYEQYF. The CDR3 DNA reads as TGTGCCACCAGTGACTACCGGGACAGGACCTACGAGCAGTACTTC. The chain couples TRBV24-1 to TRBJ2-7; 8 positions agree with TRBD1. V gave up 4 bases and J gave up 2 bases; unmatched junction bases: 6. CDR3 size: 15 residues. Germline-derived CDR1 and CDR2 are KGHDR and SFDVKD.

The CDR3 loop is CASSRGGASNEKLFF. As DNA, the CDR3 is TGTGCCAGCAGCCGCGGGGGGGCCTCTAATGAAAAACTGTTTTTT. The chain employs TRBV28 and TRBJ1-4, with a possible D match to TRBD1 (6 bases). Trimming removed 6 bases at V and 3 bases at J, with 14 bases between. Germline assignment: CDR1 MDHEN and CDR2 SYDVKM. The length of the CDR3 is 15 residues.

This clone was detected only a few times. This rearrangement joins TRBV5-1 to TRBJ2-2, with TRBD1 matching over 7 bases. This CDR3 has 16 amino acids. Looked up from germline, CDR1 is SGHRS and CDR2 is YFSETQ. V shed 4 bases, J shed 1 base, and the junction held 7 bases outside the gene matches. The CDR3 nucleotides read TGCGCCAGCAGCAAAAGTACAGGGGTGAACACCGGGGAGCTGTTTTTT. Residues: CASSKSTGVNTGELFF.

The V and J genes are TRBV19 and TRBJ1-6, with TRBD1 matching over 9 bases. The J segment lost 10 bases and the V segment lost 3 bases, leaving 13 bases of the junction unmatched. Germline V gene lookup returns CDR1 LNHDA and CDR2 SQIVND (reference sequence). The CDR3 loop spans 17 amino acids. The CDR3 reads CASSIVVSGTGRSPLHF. The CDR3 DNA reads as TGTGCCAGTAGTATCGTCGTCTCCGGGACAGGGCGCTCACCCCTCCACTTT.

The chain combines TRBV7-2 with TRBJ2-7; perhaps TRBD2 as D (6 bases). The CDR3 sequence is 13 residues long. Trimming shortened V by 6 bases and J by 5 bases, and 14 bases separated the two germline ends. Germline CDR1 SGHTA, CDR2 FQGNSA. CDR3 bases: TGTGCCAGCAGGTTCTCGGGAGAAAACGAGCAGTACTTC. This gives the protein CASRFSGENEQYF. Supplemented by reference TRBV7-2 and TRBJ2-7, the full variable domain reads GAGVSQSPSNKVTEKGKDVELRCDPISGHTALYWYRQSLGQGLEFLIYFQGNSAPDKSGLPSDRFSAERTGGSVSTLTIQRTQQEDSAVYLCASRFSGENEQYFGPGTRLTVT.

As for this clone: At one boundary the junction diverges from the germline segment, which might be a read error. The V gene is TRBV9, the J gene TRBJ2-2; tentatively, D is TRBD1 (7 bases). The CDR3 totals 16 residues. Germline values: CDR1 SGDLS, CDR2 YYNGEE. This CDR3 reads CARSGGGRGATGELFF. The CDR3 DNA reads as TGTGCCCGCAGCGGAGGGGGCAGGGGGGCCACCGGGGAGCTGTTTTTT.

J is TRBJ2-3 and V is TRBV5-1, with a weak D call TRBD2 (5 bases). CDR3 length: 16 residues. V lost 0 bases and J 0 bases, leaving 11 bases between the germline ends. Looked up from germline, CDR1 is SGHRS and CDR2 is YFSETQ. The CDR3 reads CASSLAGAESTDTQYF. The CDR3 region has the DNA TGCGCCAGCAGCTTGGCCGGAGCGGAGAGCACAGATACGCAGTATTTT.

The chain recombines TRBV5-1 with TRBJ1-1; 7 bases match TRBD1. CDR1 SGHRS and CDR2 YFSETQ come from the germline V gene. There are 13 residues in the CDR3. After removal of 4 bases from V and 8 bases from J, the junction contained 8 bases not matched to a gene. CDR3 in amino acids: CASSVGTESEAFF. As DNA, the CDR3 is TGCGCCAGCAGCGTCGGGACAGAAAGCGAAGCTTTCTTT.

The V and J genes are TRBV18 and TRBJ2-2; unclear D gene. Germline values: CDR1 KGHSH, CDR2 LQKENI. The CDR3 totals 12 residues. Trimming removed 5 bases from V and 3 bases from J, with 4 bases in between. This CDR3 reads CASSSDTGELFF. Written as DNA, the CDR3 is TGTGCCAGCTCATCCGACACCGGGGAGCTGTTTTTT.

Of note for this clone: Other nucleotide sequences in the sample specify the same CDR3. This chain uses TRBV15 with TRBJ1-2; D call uncertain. The CDR3 runs to 14 residues. Germline V CDR1 and CDR2: LNHNV, YYDKDF (reference sequence). Trimming pared 0 bases from V and 4 bases from J, leaving 9 bases between. CDR3 sequence reads: CATSRDRTGYGYTF. The CDR3 nucleotides are TGTGCCACCAGCAGAGACCGGACTGGCTATGGCTACACCTTC.

The chain uses TRBV5-8 and TRBJ2-7; 7 bases align to TRBD2. J was trimmed by 3 bases and V by 3 bases; bases with no gene match: 12. CDR1 is SGHTS, CDR2 YDEGEE, per germline. The CDR3 runs 16 residues. Written as DNA, the CDR3 is TGTGCCAGCAGCTCGAGCGGGACCCGATTCCGCTACGAGCAGTACTTC. Its translation: CASSSSGTRFRYEQYF.